The 10 T cell receptor beta chains below were found in one sample sequenced in a study of blood T cell repertoires in COVID-19. Generated by immunoSEQ multiplex PCR, the TCRdb table keeps only in-frame clones and is missing some. This table holds about 120,000 clones, about 82% found once. Sequenced: peripheral blood. The receptors shown here come from a man in his fifties or sixties with active or convalescent COVID-19.

The V gene is TRBV24-1, the J gene TRBJ2-3; 9 bases line up with TRBD1. The CDR3 runs to 15 residues. V dropped 3 bases and J dropped 1; count of bases not matched to a gene: 1. Germline loops: CDR1 KGHDR, CDR2 SFDVKD. CDR3 in DNA: TGTGCCACCAGTGATCGGACAGGGGGCACAGATACGCAGTATTTT. Protein sequence: CATSDRTGGTDTQYF.

This clone was counted between two and nine times. V and J are TRBV12-5 and TRBJ1-1, with D tentatively TRBD1 (6 bases). The germline V gene encodes CDR1 LGHNT and CDR2 FRNRAP. Trimming pared 1 base from V and 10 bases from J, leaving 10 bases between. The length of the CDR3 is 12 residues. As DNA, the CDR3 is TGTGCTAGTGGTTTGGGGCAGGGGAGAGCTTTCTTT. Its protein product is CASGLGQGRAFF.

The J gene is TRBJ1-1, the V gene TRBV19; no definite D call. This CDR3 comprises 14 residues. Looked up from germline, CDR1 is LNHDA and CDR2 is SQIVND (reference sequence). V gave up 3 bases and J gave up 5 bases, with 13 bases separating them. The CDR3 reads CASSIADGRTEAFF. The CDR3 coding sequence is TGTGCCAGTAGTATCGCGGATGGGAGGACTGAAGCTTTCTTT.

J is TRBJ1-5 and V is TRBV15; unclear D gene. The CDR3 extends over 13 amino acids. Germline V gene lookup returns CDR1 LNHNV and CDR2 YYDKDF (reference sequence). Trimming pared 3 bases from V and 3 bases from J, leaving 6 bases between. The CDR3 region has the DNA TGTGCCACCAGCAGTACAGCCAATCAGCCCCAGCATTTT. It yields the protein CATSSTANQPQHF.

The genes are TRBV6-5 and TRBJ2-2; the D gene is possibly TRBD1 (6 bases). Trimming left V 2 bases short and J 9 bases short, with 19 bases between. The CDR3 spans 16 residues. Per the germline V gene, CDR1 is MNHEY and CDR2 is SVGAGI. CDR3 sequence: CASSYGTLLPSRELFF. In nucleotides, the CDR3 is TGTGCCAGCAGTTACGGGACATTATTACCATCTAGGGAGCTGTTTTTT.

This clone has a handful of counts. The chain has TRBV7-2 and TRBJ2-3, with TRBD2 identical over 7 bases. The V segment lost 5 bases and the J segment 4 bases; nucleotides outside the gene matches: 3. The germline V gene encodes CDR1 SGHTA and CDR2 FQGNSA. The CDR3 is made up of 13 amino acids. The CDR3 region has the DNA TGTGCCAGCAGCGGGAGGGCACCAGATACGCAGTATTTT. Protein product: CASSGRAPDTQYF.

The chain's CDR3 is CASSLGQGARNTEAFF. CDR3 sequence (DNA): TGTGCCAGCAGCTTAGGACAGGGGGCTAGGAACACTGAAGCTTTCTTT. The V gene is TRBV7-9, the J gene TRBJ1-1; 10 positions agree with TRBD1. The CDR3 runs 16 residues. Germline V lookup: CDR1 SEHNR, CDR2 FQNEAQ (reference sequence). The J segment lost 1 base and the V segment lost 1 base, leaving 3 bases of the junction unmatched.

The genes are TRBV27 and TRBJ2-2, with D possibly TRBD2 on 5 matching bases. Germline V CDR1 and CDR2: MNHEY, SMNVEV (reference sequence). V lost 6 bases and J 0 bases, leaving 14 bases between the germline ends. The length of the CDR3 is 16 residues. The CDR3: CASSPLGSANTGELFF. CDR3 nucleotides: TGTGCCAGCAGCCCCCTTGGGAGCGCGAACACCGGGGAGCTGTTTTTT.

The table lists this clone with a count of one. The sample holds other DNA sequences that translate to the same CDR3. The V gene is TRBV28, the J gene TRBJ2-2; TRBD2 matches 7 bases. Germline values: CDR1 MDHEN, CDR2 SYDVKM. The CDR3 extends over 15 amino acids. With V trimmed by 3 bases and J by 2 bases, 3 bases remained unmatched. CDR3 residues: CASSLGLFNTGELFF. The CDR3 DNA sequence: TGTGCCAGCAGTTTGGGACTATTTAACACCGGGGAGCTGTTTTTT.

The chain couples TRBV21-1 to TRBJ2-1; whether TRBD2, the table's D call, matches the DNA was not checked. TRBV21-1 is noted as a pseudogene. This CDR3 is built from 17 residues. The CDR3 is CASSKGRGDPLKNEQFF. CDR3 DNA sequence: TGTGCCAGCAGCAAAGGGCGAGGCGACCCTTTGAAGAATGAGCAGTTCTTC.